This T cell receptor (beta chain) was sequenced during a study of CD8+ T cells in alopecia areata. Turning to the study itself: Administration of oral tofacitinib to treated patients was at 5 to 10 mg twice daily. Tofacitinib exposure lasted 6 to 18 months, followed by 6 months off drug.

V trimming: 6 bases; J trimming: 0 bases; junction bases outside the gene matches: 8. The CDR3 is 17 amino acids. CDR1 MDHEN and CDR2 SYDVKM come from the germline V gene. The sequencing template was cDNA reverse transcribed from extracted RNA. TCRdb keeps only in-frame clones here, not all; method: immunoSEQ multiplex PCR. Counted here are 9,000 or so clones, 50% to 70% occurring once; the ten biggest clones make up roughly 15%. Individuals with alopecia areata gave both lesional scalp punch biopsies and peripheral blood for collection. The V and J genes are TRBV28 and TRBJ1-5, with 10 positions matching TRBD1. The source is a human donor with alopecia areata. Sequenced input: skin. CDR3 loop: CASRNRDRGYSNQPQHF. The CDR3 DNA reads TGTGCCAGCAGGAACCGGGACAGGGGTTATAGCAATCAGCCCCAGCATTTT.